This T cell receptor beta chain was profiled in a study of cytomegalovirus exposure and HLA in healthy donors. General study points: A link between a missense DCLRE1C variant and TCR beta V- and J-gene trimming emerged from a later analysis. Most likely, a cluster of highly shared sequence variants arose as a sequencing artifact.

The PCR used 60 Vbeta and 13 Jbeta primers. Profiled with immunoSEQ multiplex PCR; TCRdb holds only in-frame clones, not every one. The data hold roughly 150,000 clones, with around 80% observed a single time. Trimming removed 5 bases from V and 11 bases from J; junction bases left unmatched: 9. The V gene's germline CDR1 is SGHVS and CDR2 FQNEAQ. The CDR3 length is 13 residues. This clone was seen a few times. Its matching antigen is unknown. This clonotype originated in a man aged 18 to 30 in good health and CMV-seropositive. This chain joins TRBV7-8 and TRBJ2-3; TRBD2 agrees at 8 bases. The sample taken for sequencing was PBMCs. The CDR3 sequence: CASSRRGGGGQYF. DNA of the CDR3: TGTGCCAGCAGCAGACGGGGGGGAGGTGGGCAGTATTTT. Combining the CDR3 with reference TRBV7-8 and TRBJ2-3 gives the whole variable domain GAGVSQSPRYKVAKRGQDVALRCDPISGHVSLFWYQQALGQGPEFLTYFQNEAQLDKSGLPSDRFFAERPEGSVSTLKIQRTQQEDSAVYLCASSRRGGGGQYFGPGTRLTVL.